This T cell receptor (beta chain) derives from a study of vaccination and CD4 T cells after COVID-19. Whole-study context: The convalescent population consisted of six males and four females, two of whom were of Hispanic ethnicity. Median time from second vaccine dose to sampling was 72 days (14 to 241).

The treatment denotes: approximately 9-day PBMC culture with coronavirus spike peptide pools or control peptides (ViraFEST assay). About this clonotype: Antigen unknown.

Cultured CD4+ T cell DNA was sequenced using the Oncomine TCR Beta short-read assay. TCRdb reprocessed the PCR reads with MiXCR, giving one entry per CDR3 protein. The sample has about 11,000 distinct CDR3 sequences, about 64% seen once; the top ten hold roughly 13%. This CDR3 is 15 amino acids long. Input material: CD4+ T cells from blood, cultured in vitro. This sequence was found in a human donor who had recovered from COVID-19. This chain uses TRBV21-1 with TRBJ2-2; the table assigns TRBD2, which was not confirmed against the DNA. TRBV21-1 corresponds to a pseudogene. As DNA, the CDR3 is TGTGCCAGCAGCGGGACTAGCGGGAGGCCCGGGGAGCTGTTTTTT. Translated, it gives CASSGTSGRPGELFF.